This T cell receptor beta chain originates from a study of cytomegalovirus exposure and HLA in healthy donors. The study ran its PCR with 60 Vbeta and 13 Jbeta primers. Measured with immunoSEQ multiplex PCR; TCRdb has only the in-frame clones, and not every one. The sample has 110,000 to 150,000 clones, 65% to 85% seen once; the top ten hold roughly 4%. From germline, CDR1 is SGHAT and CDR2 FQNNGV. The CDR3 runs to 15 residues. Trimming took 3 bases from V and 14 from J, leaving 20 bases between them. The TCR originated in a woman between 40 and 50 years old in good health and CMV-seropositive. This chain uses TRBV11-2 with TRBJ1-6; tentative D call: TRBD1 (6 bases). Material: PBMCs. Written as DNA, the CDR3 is TGTGCCAGCAGCTTGGGGGGGCCGGGGTTTTCGTCCCTCCACTTT. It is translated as CASSLGGPGFSSLHF.